This is a list of T cell receptor beta chains from one sample in a study of T-cell reconstitution after alpha-beta-depleted transplantation in children. In TCRdb, the PCR reads were re-called with MiXCR into one record per CDR3 protein. The data contain 400,000 to 500,000 distinct CDR3 sequences, roughly 10% of them singletons. This sample comprised PBMCs from the stem cell graft donor, obtained from the stem cell graft. All receptors derive from a human donor who donated a stem cell graft to a child with acute myeloid leukemia. CDR3s include the opening cysteine and the closing phenylalanine or tryptophan.

v_call: TRBV12-3/TRBV12-4
j_call: TRBJ1-2
cdr3_aa: CASRGQDGTGYTF

v_call: TRBV29-1
j_call: TRBJ2-1
cdr3_aa: CSVEGVALDQFF

v_call: TRBV30
j_call: TRBJ1-2
cdr3_aa: CAWRWTRDGYTF

v_call: TRBV3-1
j_call: TRBJ2-5
cdr3_aa: CASCQASGAQETQYF

v_call: TRBV5-1
j_call: TRBJ2-1
cdr3_aa: CASSLEPPGDEQFF

v_call: TRBV29-1
j_call: TRBJ2-4
cdr3_aa: CSVEQGAGNIQYF

v_call: TRBV29-1
j_call: TRBJ1-5
cdr3_aa: CSVDRRLDQPQHF

v_call: TRBV29-1
j_call: TRBJ2-3
cdr3_aa: CSVSGQGGTDTQYF

v_call: TRBV10-3
j_call: TRBJ1-5
cdr3_aa: CAMGPGSNQPQHF

v_call: TRBV7-6
j_call: TRBJ1-6
cdr3_aa: CASTLSSPGNNSPLHF

v_call: TRBV5-1
j_call: TRBJ2-1
cdr3_aa: CASSLGQGGLNEQFF

v_call: TRBV30
j_call: TRBJ1-1
cdr3_aa: CAWSGDRRNTEAFF

v_call: TRBV20-1
j_call: TRBJ2-3
cdr3_aa: CSAIQGIGGGQGTRYF

v_call: TRBV6-5
j_call: TRBJ1-2
cdr3_aa: CASSYLLTGGYTF

v_call: TRBV3-1
j_call: TRBJ2-2
cdr3_aa: CASSIPGELFF

v_call: TRBV9
j_call: TRBJ1-5
cdr3_aa: CASSVSGGNNQPQHF

v_call: TRBV5-1
j_call: TRBJ2-5
cdr3_aa: CASASGGAGETQYF

v_call: TRBV20-1
j_call: TRBJ2-7
cdr3_aa: CSASPPVGVTYQQYF

v_call: TRBV3-1
j_call: TRBJ2-5
cdr3_aa: CASSPRDRGVETQYF

v_call: TRBV5-1
j_call: TRBJ2-1
cdr3_aa: CASSLGQNEQFF

v_call: TRBV5-1
j_call: TRBJ2-1
cdr3_aa: CASSSGQSKYNEQFF

v_call: TRBV5-1
j_call: TRBJ2-5
cdr3_aa: CASSAWDRAQETQYF

v_call: TRBV6-2/TRBV6-3
j_call: TRBJ1-5
cdr3_aa: CASIPAYSNQPQHF

v_call: TRBV2
j_call: TRBJ2-5
cdr3_aa: CAICFFRFGRGAQETQYF

v_call: TRBV12-3/TRBV12-4
j_call: TRBJ1-1
cdr3_aa: CASSSGGVTEAFF

v_call: TRBV5-1
j_call: TRBJ2-1
cdr3_aa: CASSLVGSGPGNEQFF

v_call: TRBV6-2/TRBV6-3
j_call: TRBJ2-3
cdr3_aa: CASTPGLSTDTQYF

v_call: TRBV12-3/TRBV12-4
j_call: TRBJ1-2
cdr3_aa: CASGPRLGYGYTF

v_call: TRBV23-1
j_call: TRBJ2-1
cdr3_aa: CASSQLSGRARRRSSYNEQFF

v_call: TRBV7-2
j_call: TRBJ2-2
cdr3_aa: CASSLGGGRRELFF

v_call: TRBV14
j_call: TRBJ2-5
cdr3_aa: CASSRTSGLQETQYF

v_call: TRBV20-1
j_call: TRBJ2-7
cdr3_aa: CSARRTSGGSYEQYF

v_call: TRBV20-1
j_call: TRBJ1-4
cdr3_aa: CSAAPGPRAEKLFF

v_call: TRBV27
j_call: TRBJ2-7
cdr3_aa: CASSLSGSLYEQYF

v_call: TRBV4-1
j_call: TRBJ2-3
cdr3_aa: CASSQFVLAGVSDTQYF

v_call: TRBV9
j_call: TRBJ2-7
cdr3_aa: CASSAGDNYEQYF

v_call: TRBV4-3
j_call: TRBJ2-4
cdr3_aa: CASSQDGREGNIQYF

v_call: TRBV9
j_call: TRBJ2-3
cdr3_aa: CASSVGASGVYGNTQYF

v_call: TRBV7-6
j_call: TRBJ2-1
cdr3_aa: CASSLRREGHNEQFF

v_call: TRBV5-1
j_call: TRBJ2-5
cdr3_aa: CASSQGQGARETQYF

v_call: TRBV7-2
j_call: TRBJ2-3
cdr3_aa: CASSLALLAGGGDTQYF

v_call: TRBV25-1
j_call: TRBJ2-1
cdr3_aa: CASSAYSGVPYNEQFF